These T cell receptor beta chains were read from a single sample in a study of T cell responses to AZD1222 COVID-19 vaccine. Assay used: immunoSEQ multiplex PCR; TCRdb lists only in-frame clones, some missing. The sample yields 130,000 or so clones, around 92% seen once. The sequencing used peripheral blood, collected 28 days after the second AZD1222 dose. The receptors derive from an adult who received the AZD1222 COVID-19 vaccine. The CDR3 runs from the conserved cysteine through the conserved F or W. Fields, in order: D gene, clone size, J gene, V gene, CDR3 DNA, CDR3 protein. A D gene is named only where the DNA matches it firmly. Clone size is not always given. Where it is, it says once, few, many or a class for expanded clones.

d_gene: NA; abundance: NA; j_gene: TRBJ1-2; v_gene: TRBV5-5; CDR3nt: TGTGCCAGCACCCGACGGGGGGGCCACTATGGCTACACCTTC; CDR3aa: CASTRRGGHYGYTF
d_gene: TRBD2; abundance: NA; j_gene: TRBJ2-2; v_gene: TRBV7-9; CDR3nt: TGTGCCAGCAGCCTACTAGCGGGAGAAGGCGGGGAGCTGTTTTTT; CDR3aa: CASSLLAGEGGELFF
d_gene: TRBD1; abundance: NA; j_gene: TRBJ2-2; v_gene: TRBV7-9; CDR3nt: TGTGCCAGCAGCCCACTTTGGACAGGGGGCGTAAACACCGGGGAGCTGTTTTTT; CDR3aa: CASSPLWTGGVNTGELFF
d_gene: NA; abundance: NA; j_gene: TRBJ1-2; v_gene: TRBV7-9; CDR3nt: TGTGCCAGCAGCTTAGGAGCCTATGGCTACACCTTC; CDR3aa: CASSLGAYGYTF
d_gene: TRBD1; abundance: NA; j_gene: TRBJ1-2; v_gene: TRBV30; CDR3nt: TGTGCCTGGAGTATCCAGGGGGGGGGCTACACCTTC; CDR3aa: CAWSIQGGGYTF
d_gene: TRBD1; abundance: NA; j_gene: TRBJ2-1; v_gene: TRBV2; CDR3nt: TGTGCCAGCAGGGGGACAGGGGGGTACAATGAGCAGTTCTTC; CDR3aa: CASRGTGGYNEQFF
d_gene: NA; abundance: NA; j_gene: TRBJ1-5; v_gene: TRBV2; CDR3nt: TGTGCCAGCAGGCCGGGAACCAGCAATCAGCCCCAGCATTTT; CDR3aa: CASRPGTSNQPQHF
d_gene: TRBD1; abundance: NA; j_gene: TRBJ2-3; v_gene: TRBV24-1; CDR3nt: TGTGCCACCAGTGACCCGGGACAGGGCTCAGATACGCAGTATTTT; CDR3aa: CATSDPGQGSDTQYF
d_gene: TRBD1; abundance: NA; j_gene: TRBJ1-4; v_gene: TRBV24-1; CDR3nt: TGTGCCAGCGGACAGGGGGCAACTAATGAAAAACTGTTTTTT; CDR3aa: CASGQGATNEKLFF
d_gene: NA; abundance: NA; j_gene: TRBJ1-4; v_gene: TRBV30; CDR3nt: TGTGCCTGGAACAGGGTGACTAATGAAAAACTGTTTTTT; CDR3aa: CAWNRVTNEKLFF
d_gene: NA; abundance: NA; j_gene: TRBJ1-1; v_gene: TRBV6-6; CDR3nt: TGTGCCAGCAGTTACGGGACGGGCACTGAAGCTTTCTTT; CDR3aa: CASSYGTGTEAFF
d_gene: NA; abundance: NA; j_gene: TRBJ1-1; v_gene: TRBV5-1; CDR3nt: TGCGCCAGCAGGTCCGGCCAGGGCACTGAAGCTTTCTTT; CDR3aa: CASRSGQGTEAFF
d_gene: TRBD1; abundance: NA; j_gene: TRBJ2-6; v_gene: TRBV9; CDR3nt: TGTGCCAGCAGCGACCGACAGGGTGTAGGCTCTGGGGCCAACGTCCTGACTTTC; CDR3aa: CASSDRQGVGSGANVLTF
d_gene: TRBD2; abundance: NA; j_gene: TRBJ2-1; v_gene: TRBV18; CDR3nt: TGTGCCAGCTCACCTCGGAGGGAGGGTTTGGATGAGCAGTTCTTC; CDR3aa: CASSPRREGLDEQFF
d_gene: TRBD1; abundance: NA; j_gene: TRBJ1-2; v_gene: TRBV30; CDR3nt: TGTGCCTGGAAAAGTCCGGGACAGGGAAACTATGGCTACACCTTC; CDR3aa: CAWKSPGQGNYGYTF
d_gene: NA; abundance: NA; j_gene: TRBJ1-5; v_gene: TRBV5-1; CDR3nt: TGCGCCAGCAGCTTGGATGGGGGTCCCAATCAGCCCCAGCATTTT; CDR3aa: CASSLDGGPNQPQHF
d_gene: TRBD1; abundance: once; j_gene: TRBJ2-3; v_gene: TRBV13; CDR3nt: TGTGCCAGCAGCTCTCTCAGGGGGCGAACAGATACGCAGTATTTT; CDR3aa: CASSSLRGRTDTQYF
d_gene: TRBD1; abundance: once; j_gene: TRBJ2-3; v_gene: TRBV7-3; CDR3nt: TGTGCCAGCAGTTCCGGACAGGGGAGTGCAGATACGCAGTATTTT; CDR3aa: CASSSGQGSADTQYF
d_gene: TRBD1; abundance: NA; j_gene: TRBJ1-1; v_gene: TRBV4-3; CDR3nt: TGCGCCAGCAGCCACACAGGGGGAACTGAAGCTTTCTTT; CDR3aa: CASSHTGGTEAFF
d_gene: NA; abundance: NA; j_gene: TRBJ1-2; v_gene: TRBV6-2/TRBV6-3; CDR3nt: TGTGCCAGCAGTTACTCGGATATTTGGAGCTATGGCTACACCTTC; CDR3aa: CASSYSDIWSYGYTF
d_gene: NA; abundance: NA; j_gene: TRBJ1-3; v_gene: TRBV2; CDR3nt: TGTGCCAGCAGTGAAAGGAGCCCGAGAGGAAACACCATATATTTT; CDR3aa: CASSERSPRGNTIYF
d_gene: TRBD1; abundance: once; j_gene: TRBJ1-1; v_gene: TRBV29-1; CDR3nt: TGCAGCACGCAGGGGGGACAGGGGGCGGGGATAGCTTTCTTT; CDR3aa: CSTQGGQGAGIAFF
d_gene: NA; abundance: NA; j_gene: TRBJ1-2; v_gene: TRBV19; CDR3nt: TGTGCCAGTAGGGGGCCAGAATCTGGCTACACCTTC; CDR3aa: CASRGPESGYTF
d_gene: TRBD1; abundance: NA; j_gene: TRBJ1-1; v_gene: TRBV6-5; CDR3nt: TGTGCCAGCAGACCCCCTGGACAGGGCGGGACTGAAGCTTTCTTT; CDR3aa: CASRPPGQGGTEAFF
d_gene: NA; abundance: NA; j_gene: TRBJ1-4; v_gene: TRBV7-9; CDR3nt: TGTGCCGAGGGGAGTGAGGGAGCAACTAATGAAAAACTGTTTTTT; CDR3aa: CAEGSEGATNEKLFF
d_gene: NA; abundance: NA; j_gene: TRBJ1-1; v_gene: TRBV27; CDR3nt: TGTGCCAGCAGTGGAATCGGTGGCACTGAAGCTTTCTTT; CDR3aa: CASSGIGGTEAFF
d_gene: TRBD1; abundance: NA; j_gene: TRBJ1-6; v_gene: TRBV4-1; CDR3nt: TGCGCCAGCAGCCAAGGCCGGACAGGAGGATATAATTCACCCCTCCACTTT; CDR3aa: CASSQGRTGGYNSPLHF
d_gene: NA; abundance: NA; j_gene: TRBJ1-5; v_gene: TRBV10-3; CDR3nt: TGTGCCATCAGTGAGTCGAAGGGGGATAATCAGCCCCAGCATTTT; CDR3aa: CAISESKGDNQPQHF
d_gene: NA; abundance: once; j_gene: TRBJ1-2; v_gene: TRBV2; CDR3nt: TGTGCCAGCAGTTCCAACAGCTACTATGGCTACACCTTC; CDR3aa: CASSSNSYYGYTF
d_gene: NA; abundance: NA; j_gene: TRBJ1-2; v_gene: TRBV20-1; CDR3nt: TGCAGTGCTAGAGCAAGCTATGGCTACACCTTC; CDR3aa: CSARASYGYTF
d_gene: NA; abundance: NA; j_gene: TRBJ1-1; v_gene: TRBV4-1; CDR3nt: TGCGCCAGCAGCCAAAATTTACCGGGACTCAACACTGAAGCTTTCTTT; CDR3aa: CASSQNLPGLNTEAFF
d_gene: TRBD2; abundance: NA; j_gene: TRBJ2-1; v_gene: TRBV7-9; CDR3nt: TGTGCCAGCAGCGCTACCCAGACTAGCGGGGGGGCCAATGAGCAGTTCTTC; CDR3aa: CASSATQTSGGANEQFF
d_gene: TRBD1; abundance: once; j_gene: TRBJ2-7; v_gene: TRBV18; CDR3nt: TGTGCCAGCTCACCATTGGATGGACAGGGGACTCCCGAGCAGTACTTC; CDR3aa: CASSPLDGQGTPEQYF
d_gene: TRBD1; abundance: NA; j_gene: TRBJ1-1; v_gene: TRBV6-1; CDR3nt: TGTGCCAGCAGTGAATGGAGGGACAGGGTGGCCACTGAAGCTTTCTTT; CDR3aa: CASSEWRDRVATEAFF
d_gene: TRBD1; abundance: NA; j_gene: TRBJ1-2; v_gene: TRBV7-9; CDR3nt: TGTGCCAGCAGCTTAGAAGGGACAGCCGGGGGCTACACCTTC; CDR3aa: CASSLEGTAGGYTF
d_gene: TRBD2; abundance: NA; j_gene: TRBJ2-4; v_gene: TRBV15; CDR3nt: TGTGCCACCAGCAGAGATACCAGGGAGGGATACATTCAGTACTTC; CDR3aa: CATSRDTREGYIQYF
d_gene: TRBD1; abundance: NA; j_gene: TRBJ2-2; v_gene: TRBV5-4; CDR3nt: TGTGCCAGCAGCTGGGGGACAGGCTACACCGGGGAGCTGTTTTTT; CDR3aa: CASSWGTGYTGELFF
d_gene: NA; abundance: NA; j_gene: TRBJ1-1; v_gene: TRBV19; CDR3nt: TGTGCCAGTACGCTAGCCGCGAACACTGAAGCTTTCTTT; CDR3aa: CASTLAANTEAFF
d_gene: TRBD2; abundance: NA; j_gene: TRBJ2-1; v_gene: TRBV5-1; CDR3nt: TGCGCCAGCAGCCCCGGGGGGTGGGACTACAATGAGCAGTTCTTC; CDR3aa: CASSPGGWDYNEQFF
d_gene: NA; abundance: NA; j_gene: TRBJ2-7; v_gene: TRBV28; CDR3nt: TGTGCCAGCAGTTCACAGGGTTACGCGCAGTACTTC; CDR3aa: CASSSQGYAQYF